This TCR beta chain emerged from a study of lymphopenia after photon versus proton radiotherapy. Study-wide results and limits: Post-nadir TCR diversity decline inversely tracked overall survival among those who died. Post-nadir diversity loss with photons came from oligoclonal expansion, particularly CD8+ Temra cells.

Sequencing was performed with immunoSEQ multiplex PCR; in TCRdb, only in-frame clones are kept and a portion is missing. The sample holds 45,000 to 65,000 clones; approximately 92% are singletons and the top ten take under 20%. Note on this clone: Its matching antigen is unknown.

Sequencing used peripheral blood, obtained from a patient treated with photon-based radiotherapy. This receptor was identified in a woman aged 35 to 49 with cholangiocarcinoma.

CDR3 nucleotide sequence: TGCAGTGCTTGGGGGCAAGAGACCCAGTACTTC. It specifies CSAWGQETQYF. The V and J genes are TRBV20-1 and TRBJ2-5; D may be TRBD1 or TRBD2 (5 bases each). The CDR3 consists of 11 residues. CDR1 and CDR2 (germline): DFQATT, SNEGSKA (reference sequence). Between the trimmed V and J ends, which lost 5 bases and 2 bases, there was a span of 6 bases.